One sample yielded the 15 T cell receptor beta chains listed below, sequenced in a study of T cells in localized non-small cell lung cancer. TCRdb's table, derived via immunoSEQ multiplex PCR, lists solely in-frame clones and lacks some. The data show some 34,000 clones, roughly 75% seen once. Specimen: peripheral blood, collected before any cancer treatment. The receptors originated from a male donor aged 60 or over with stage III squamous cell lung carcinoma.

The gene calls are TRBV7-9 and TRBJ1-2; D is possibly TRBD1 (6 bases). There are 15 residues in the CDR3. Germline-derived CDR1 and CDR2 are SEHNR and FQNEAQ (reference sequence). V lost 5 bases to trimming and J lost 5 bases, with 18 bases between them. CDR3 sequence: CASSVRTGFRYGYTF. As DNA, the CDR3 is TGTGCCAGCAGCGTCAGAACAGGGTTTCGTTATGGCTACACCTTC.

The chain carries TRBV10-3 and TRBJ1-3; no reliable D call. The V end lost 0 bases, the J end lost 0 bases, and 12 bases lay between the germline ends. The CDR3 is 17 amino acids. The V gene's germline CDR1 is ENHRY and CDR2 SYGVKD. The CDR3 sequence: CAISESPFGVSGNTIYF. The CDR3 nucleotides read TGTGCCATCAGTGAGTCCCCTTTTGGGGTCTCTGGAAACACCATATATTTT.

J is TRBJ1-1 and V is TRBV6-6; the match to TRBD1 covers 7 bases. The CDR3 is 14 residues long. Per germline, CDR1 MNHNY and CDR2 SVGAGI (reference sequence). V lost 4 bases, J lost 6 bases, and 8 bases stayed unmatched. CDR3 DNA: TGTGCCAGCAGTTCAAGCAGGGGGGCCCCTGAAGCTTTCTTT. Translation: CASSSSRGAPEAFF.

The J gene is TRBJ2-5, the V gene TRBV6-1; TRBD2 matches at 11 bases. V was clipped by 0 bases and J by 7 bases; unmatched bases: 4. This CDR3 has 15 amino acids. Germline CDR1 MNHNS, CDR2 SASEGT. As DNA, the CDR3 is TGTGCCAGCAGTGAAGCTAGCGGGGGGGTTGGGACCCAGTACTTC. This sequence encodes CASSEASGGVGTQYF.

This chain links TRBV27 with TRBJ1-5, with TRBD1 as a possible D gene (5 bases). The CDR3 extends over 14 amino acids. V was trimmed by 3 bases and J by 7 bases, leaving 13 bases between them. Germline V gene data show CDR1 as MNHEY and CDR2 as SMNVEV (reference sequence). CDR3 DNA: TGTGCCAGCAGTTTTACGGAGGGACGGCAGCCCCAGCATTTT. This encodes CASSFTEGRQPQHF.

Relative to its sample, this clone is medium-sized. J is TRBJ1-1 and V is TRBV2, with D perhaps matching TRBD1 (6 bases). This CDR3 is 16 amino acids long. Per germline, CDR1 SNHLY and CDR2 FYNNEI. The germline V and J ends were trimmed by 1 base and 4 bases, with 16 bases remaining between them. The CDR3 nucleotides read TGTGCCAGCAGTGAAGTCCCTTGGCAGGGGTCCACTGAAGCTTTCTTT. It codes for CASSEVPWQGSTEAFF.

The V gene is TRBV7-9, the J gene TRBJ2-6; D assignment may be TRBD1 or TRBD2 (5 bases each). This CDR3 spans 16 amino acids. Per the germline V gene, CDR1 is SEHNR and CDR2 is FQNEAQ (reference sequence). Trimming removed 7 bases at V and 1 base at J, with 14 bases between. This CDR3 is CASIPGTGSGANVLTF. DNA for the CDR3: TGTGCCAGCATCCCCGGGACGGGTTCTGGGGCCAACGTCCTGACTTTC.

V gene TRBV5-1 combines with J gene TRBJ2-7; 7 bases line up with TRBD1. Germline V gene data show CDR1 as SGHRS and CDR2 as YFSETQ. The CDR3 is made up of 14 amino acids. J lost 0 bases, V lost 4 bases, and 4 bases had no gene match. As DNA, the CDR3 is TGCGCCAGCAGCGGGACAGTGAACTCCTACGAGCAGTACTTC. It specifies CASSGTVNSYEQYF.

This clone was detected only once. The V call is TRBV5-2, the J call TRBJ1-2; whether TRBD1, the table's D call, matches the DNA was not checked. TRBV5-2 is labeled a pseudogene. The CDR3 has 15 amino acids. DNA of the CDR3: TGTGCCAGCAAAGGGGGAGTACGAAAGACCTATGGCTACACCTTC. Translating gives CASKGGVRKTYGYTF.

CDR3 loop: CASSTPRDTYSNQPQHF. CDR3 sequence (DNA): TGTGCCAGTAGTACGCCCCGGGACACCTATAGCAATCAGCCCCAGCATTTT. The chain recombines TRBV19 with TRBJ1-5, with a weak D call TRBD1 (6 bases). The germline V gene encodes CDR1 LNHDA and CDR2 SQIVND (reference sequence). V was cut by 4 bases and J by 0 bases, with 16 bases left in between. The CDR3 consists of 17 residues.

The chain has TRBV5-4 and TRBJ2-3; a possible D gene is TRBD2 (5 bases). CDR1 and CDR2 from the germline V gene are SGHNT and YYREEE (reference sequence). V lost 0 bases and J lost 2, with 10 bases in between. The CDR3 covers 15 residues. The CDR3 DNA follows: TGTGCCAGCAGCTTGGTGGCGGAGGCCACAGATACGCAGTATTTT. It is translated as CASSLVAEATDTQYF.

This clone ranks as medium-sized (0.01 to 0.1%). The CDR3 DNA is TGCGCCAGCAGCCAAGTGGTAGGGTCCTCAGATACGCAGTATTTT. Its protein product is CASSQVVGSSDTQYF. This chain links TRBV4-1 with TRBJ2-3; D gene unclear. The CDR3 contains 15 residues. Germline V gene data show CDR1 as MGHRA and CDR2 as YSYEKL. The V and J ends lost 1 base and 4 bases respectively, with 12 bases between them.

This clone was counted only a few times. As DNA, the CDR3 is TGTGCCAGCAGGGACGGCCTCTACGAGCAGTACTTC. This sequence encodes CASRDGLYEQYF. V is TRBV6-5 and J is TRBJ2-7; D not resolved. Trimming shortened V by 6 bases and J by 3 bases, and 9 bases separated the two germline ends. This CDR3 is 12 amino acids long. From germline, CDR1 is MNHEY and CDR2 SVGAGI.

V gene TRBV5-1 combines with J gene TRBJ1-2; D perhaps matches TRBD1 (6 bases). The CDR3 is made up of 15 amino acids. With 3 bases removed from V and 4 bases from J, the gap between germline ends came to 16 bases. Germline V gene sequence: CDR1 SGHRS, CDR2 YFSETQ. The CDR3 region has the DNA TGCGCCAGCAGCTCCGCATATACAGGGTCCTATGGCTACACCTTC. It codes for CASSSAYTGSYGYTF.

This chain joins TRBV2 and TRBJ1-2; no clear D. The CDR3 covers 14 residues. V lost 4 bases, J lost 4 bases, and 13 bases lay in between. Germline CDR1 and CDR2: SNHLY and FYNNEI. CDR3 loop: CASSGGSHGYGYTF. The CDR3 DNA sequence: TGTGCCAGCAGTGGGGGAAGTCATGGCTATGGCTACACCTTC. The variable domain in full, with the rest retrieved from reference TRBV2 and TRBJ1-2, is EPEVTQTPSHQVTQMGQEVILRCVPISNHLYFYWYRQILGQKVEFLVSFYNNEISEKSEIFDDQFSVERPDGSNFTLKIRSTKLEDSAMYFCASSGGSHGYGYTFGSGTRLTVV.